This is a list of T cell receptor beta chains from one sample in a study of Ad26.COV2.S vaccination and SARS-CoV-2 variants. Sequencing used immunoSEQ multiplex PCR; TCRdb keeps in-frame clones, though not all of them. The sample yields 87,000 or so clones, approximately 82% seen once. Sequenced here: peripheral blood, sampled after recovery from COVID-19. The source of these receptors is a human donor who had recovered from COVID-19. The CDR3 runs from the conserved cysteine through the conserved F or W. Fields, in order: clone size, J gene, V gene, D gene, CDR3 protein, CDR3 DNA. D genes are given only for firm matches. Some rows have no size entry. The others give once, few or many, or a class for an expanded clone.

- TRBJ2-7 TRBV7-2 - CASSWPGRGIYEQYF TGTGCCAGCAGCTGGCCCGGTCGCGGTATCTACGAGCAGTACTTC
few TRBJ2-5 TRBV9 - CASSVATGGQETQYF TGTGCCAGCAGCGTAGCTACCGGGGGCCAAGAGACCCAGTACTTC
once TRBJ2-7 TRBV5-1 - CASSFGGGEQYF TGCGCCAGCAGCTTCGGAGGGGGTGAGCAGTACTTC
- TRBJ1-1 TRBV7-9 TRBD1 CASSLRTGMIEAFF TGTGCCAGCAGCTTAAGGACAGGGATGATTGAAGCTTTCTTT
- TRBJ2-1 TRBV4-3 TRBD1 CASSRTGTGVNEQFF TGCGCCAGCAGCCGGACCGGGACAGGGGTGAATGAGCAGTTCTTC
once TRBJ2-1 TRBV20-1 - CSASLPVGSYNEQFF TGCAGTGCTAGTTTGCCCGTCGGCTCCTACAATGAGCAGTTCTTC
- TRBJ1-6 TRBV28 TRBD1 CASTLDRGYNSPLHF TGTGCCAGCACTTTAGACAGGGGCTATAATTCACCCCTCCACTTT
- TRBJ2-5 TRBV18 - CASSLKGETQYF TGTGCCAGCTCATTGAAGGGGGAGACCCAGTACTTC
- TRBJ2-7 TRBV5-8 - CASSYDRIYEQYF TGTGCCAGCAGCTATGACAGGATCTACGAGCAGTACTTC
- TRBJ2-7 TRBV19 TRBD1 CASRSGTGPTYEQYF TGTGCCAGTAGGTCAGGGACAGGACCAACGTACGAGCAGTACTTC
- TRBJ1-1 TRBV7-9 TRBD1 CASSINTGGMGAFF TGTGCCAGCAGCATAAACACAGGGGGTATGGGAGCTTTCTTT
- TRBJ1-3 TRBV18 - CASSPSTRDSGNTIYF TGTGCCAGCTCCCCGTCCACCAGGGACTCTGGAAACACCATATATTTT
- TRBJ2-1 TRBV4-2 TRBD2 CASSQDEGREALSYNEQFF TGTGCCAGCAGCCAAGATGAGGGGCGGGAGGCCCTCTCCTACAATGAGCAGTTCTTC
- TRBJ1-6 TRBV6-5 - CASSSLMGRWNSPLHF TGTGCCAGCAGTTCCCTTATGGGACGATGGAATTCACCCCTCCACTTT
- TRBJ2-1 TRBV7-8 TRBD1 CASSLDLGIFAGTEGNEQFF TGTGCCAGCAGCTTAGATCTGGGAATCTTCGCCGGGACAGAGGGGAACGAGCAGTTCTTC
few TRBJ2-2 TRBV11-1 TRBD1 CASSLLTGSNTGELFF TGTGCCAGCAGCTTATTGACAGGGTCCAACACCGGGGAGCTGTTTTTT
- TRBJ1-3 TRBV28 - CASSLPGTQGNTIYF TGTGCCAGCAGTTTACCCGGGACACAGGGAAACACCATATATTTT
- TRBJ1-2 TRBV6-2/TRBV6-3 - CASSYFRRAETYGYTF TGTGCCAGCAGTTATTTCCGTCGGGCCGAGACCTATGGCTACACCTTC
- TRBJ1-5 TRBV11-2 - CASSQEDRTEGNQPQHF TGTGCCAGCAGCCAAGAAGACAGGACCGAAGGCAATCAGCCCCAGCATTTT
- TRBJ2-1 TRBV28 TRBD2 CASVSTSGIRNEQFF TGTGCCAGCGTTTCCACTAGCGGGATCCGCAATGAGCAGTTCTTC
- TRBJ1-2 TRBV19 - CASSRRPLYGYTF TGTGCCAGTAGCCGACGGCCCCTCTATGGCTACACCTTC
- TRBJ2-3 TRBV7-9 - CASSLDGSAAGRTDTQYF TGTGCCAGCAGCTTAGATGGATCGGCCGCGGGCCGCACAGATACGCAGTATTTT
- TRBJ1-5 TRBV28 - CASITGGLNQPQHF TGTGCCAGCATTACGGGGGGCCTCAATCAGCCCCAGCATTTT
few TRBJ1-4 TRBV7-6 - CASSDGTSNEKLFF TGTGCCAGCAGCGACGGGACAAGTAATGAAAAACTGTTTTTT
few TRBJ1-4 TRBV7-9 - CASSLGTGPSEKLFF TGTGCCAGCAGCTTAGGTACTGGCCCCAGTGAAAAACTGTTTTTT
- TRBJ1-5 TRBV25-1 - CASSGKISNQPQHF TGTGCCAGCAGTGGGAAAATAAGCAATCAGCCCCAGCATTTT